This T cell receptor (beta chain) was observed in a study of cytomegalovirus exposure and HLA in healthy donors. About the research overall: Of several hundred genotyped donors, roughly 81% grouped in the Caucasian-associated ancestry cluster. Broader study findings: Listed as cytomegalovirus-associated were over 150 TCR beta chains.

In the case of this clone: No antigen is known for it.

Use of 60 Vbeta and 13 Jbeta primers characterized the PCR. The method was immunoSEQ multiplex PCR; TCRdb's version includes in-frame clones alone and lacks a portion of them. The data hold fewer than 40,000 clones, with 60% to 70% observed a single time. Germline V gene sequence: CDR1 LNHDA, CDR2 SQIVND (reference sequence). V was clipped by 5 bases and J by 9 bases, with 17 bases between them. The CDR3 covers 15 residues. The receptor's source is a man aged 35 to 55 in good health and CMV-seropositive. The chain couples TRBV19 to TRBJ1-6; D not resolved. Sequenced: PBMCs. The CDR3: CASSFGGVDGSPLHF. The CDR3 coding sequence is TGTGCCAGTAGTTTCGGTGGAGTAGATGGTTCACCCCTCCACTTT.